Listed below are T cell receptor beta chains from one sample, sequenced in a study of shared clonotypes between healthy human individuals. Data came from immunoSEQ multiplex PCR; TCRdb stores just in-frame clones and leaves some out. The sample holds around 2.5 million clones, roughly 93% seen once. The sequenced sample was naive CD4+ T cells from PBMCs. These receptors originate from a man aged 18-30 years in good health. Some clones in this sample may be carry-over from other donors' samples. Both conserved end residues are part of each CDR3. D genes are given only for firm matches. Only part of the rows carry a size: once, few, many, or a class if the clone is expanded.

D	V	length	size	J	CDR3	DNA
TRBD2	TRBV10-3	18	.	TRBJ2-1	CAIRREAPGLAGADEQFF	TGTGCCATTCGAAGGGAGGCGCCCGGACTAGCGGGAGCGGATGAGCAGTTCTTC
TRBD1	TRBV6-6	13	few	TRBJ1-2	CASRTRQGRGYTF	TGTGCCAGCAGAACAAGACAGGGACGTGGCTACACCTTC
TRBD1	TRBV5-6	15	few	TRBJ2-7	CASSQSPGQTYEQYF	TGTGCCAGCAGCCAGAGCCCGGGACAGACCTACGAGCAGTACTTC
.	TRBV5-1	17	once	TRBJ2-3	CASSLGVRRSATDTQYF	TGCGCCAGCAGCTTGGGTGTCAGGCGATCTGCCACAGATACGCAGTATTTT
.	TRBV10-3	12	.	TRBJ1-6	CAISGPTTPLHF	TGTGCCATCAGTGGACCTACTACACCCCTCCACTTT
TRBD1	TRBV4-3	15	.	TRBJ2-7	CASSLAGQGRHEQYF	TGCGCCAGCAGCCTTGCCGGACAGGGGAGACACGAGCAGTACTTC
TRBD1	TRBV5-1	16	.	TRBJ2-6	CASSSQGVSGANVLTF	TGCGCCAGCAGCTCACAGGGGGTCTCGGGGGCCAACGTCCTGACTTTC
TRBD1	TRBV19	15	few	TRBJ1-2	CASTETGTGGYGYTF	TGTGCCAGTACCGAAACCGGGACAGGGGGCTATGGCTACACCTTC
TRBD2	TRBV9	13	once	TRBJ2-1	CASSVAGAGVQFF	TGTGCCAGCAGCGTGGCCGGTGCGGGAGTCCAGTTCTTC
.	TRBV2	16	.	TRBJ2-7	CASSEVAGAGTYEQYF	TGTGCCAGCAGTGAAGTGGCAGGGGCCGGAACCTACGAGCAGTACTTC
TRBD1	TRBV4-1	15	.	TRBJ1-2	CASSPLDREREGYTF	TGCGCCAGCAGCCCCTTGGACAGGGAAAGGGAAGGCTACACCTTC
.	TRBV30	14	few	TRBJ1-1	CAWSRWTVNTEAFF	TGTGCCTGGAGTCGATGGACGGTGAACACTGAAGCTTTCTTT
.	TRBV11-2	16	.	TRBJ2-7	CASSLVWGSSAYEQYF	TGTGCCAGCAGCTTAGTTTGGGGGTCCTCGGCCTACGAGCAGTACTTC
TRBD2	TRBV27	16	.	TRBJ2-7	CASSFLLAGGTYEQYF	TGTGCCAGCAGTTTTTTGCTAGCGGGAGGAACCTACGAGCAGTACTTC
.	TRBV27	14	.	TRBJ1-6	CASSPRQVYSPLHF	TGTGCCAGCAGCCCGAGGCAGGTCTATTCACCCCTCCACTTT
.	TRBV5-4	14	.	TRBJ2-3	CASSLGSGTDTQYF	TGTGCCAGCAGCCTAGGAAGCGGCACAGATACGCAGTATTTT
TRBD1	TRBV19	18	.	TRBJ1-5	CASSIVTGSLTGAQPQHF	TGTGCCAGTAGTATAGTCACCGGTTCCCTAACAGGGGCGCAGCCCCAGCATTTT
.	TRBV15	14	.	TRBJ2-3	CATSYRRGTDTQYF	TGTGCCACCAGCTATCGCAGGGGCACAGATACGCAGTATTTT
.	TRBV28	15	.	TRBJ2-1	CASSSYPGPHNEQFF	TGTGCCAGCAGCTCCTACCCCGGGCCCCACAATGAGCAGTTCTTC
.	TRBV7-9	13	.	TRBJ1-3	CASAYGTGNTIYF	TGTGCCAGCGCCTACGGGACTGGAAACACCATATATTTT
TRBD2	TRBV4-1	17	.	TRBJ2-3	CASSPRSGRVNTDTQYF	TGCGCCAGCAGCCCTAGGAGCGGGAGGGTAAACACAGATACGCAGTATTTT
.	TRBV28	14	.	TRBJ2-1	CASRELNSDNEQFF	TGTGCCAGCAGAGAGCTTAACTCCGACAATGAGCAGTTCTTC
TRBD1	TRBV30	15	.	TRBJ1-4	CAWTPPDRGQEKLFF	TGTGCCTGGACTCCTCCGGACAGGGGGCAGGAAAAACTGTTTTTT
.	TRBV7-9	13	.	TRBJ1-2	CASSLGSPYGYTF	TGTGCCAGCAGCTTAGGGTCCCCCTATGGCTACACCTTC
.	TRBV6-1	16	.	TRBJ1-5	CASSDGSGYSNQPQHF	TGTGCCAGCAGTGATGGTTCAGGGTATAGCAATCAGCCCCAGCATTTT
.	TRBV28	14	.	TRBJ2-7	CASSGTEMSYEQYF	TGTGCCAGCAGTGGTACAGAGATGTCCTACGAGCAGTACTTC
.	TRBV28	13	.	TRBJ2-2	CASSLLVPGELFF	TGTGCCAGCAGTTTACTAGTCCCCGGGGAGCTGTTTTTT
TRBD1	TRBV29-1	17	.	TRBJ1-2	CSVEPSTGTGINYGYTF	TGCAGCGTTGAGCCCTCCACCGGGACAGGGATTAACTATGGCTACACCTTC
TRBD1	TRBV4-1	17	.	TRBJ2-7	CASSQEARTGGIYEQYF	TGCGCCAGCAGCCAAGAAGCGCGGACAGGGGGCATCTACGAGCAGTACTTC
.	TRBV9	14	.	TRBJ2-3	CASSVDGGSDTQYF	TGTGCCAGCAGCGTAGATGGAGGCTCAGATACGCAGTATTTT
.	TRBV5-1	13	.	TRBJ2-1	CASSSENSRSPLF	TGCGCCAGCAGCTCCGAAAATAGTAGATCCCCCCTCTTC
.	TRBV6-1	13	.	TRBJ2-7	CASSDPNTREQYF	TGTGCCAGCAGTGACCCTAATACCCGCGAGCAGTACTTC
.	TRBV18	16	.	TRBJ2-3	CASSPSGTTSTDTQYF	TGTGCCAGCTCACCCAGCGGGACAACTAGCACAGATACGCAGTATTTT
.	TRBV5-4	16	.	TRBJ2-7	CASSLGGSRTTYEQYF	TGTGCCAGCAGCTTGGGAGGGAGCAGGACCACCTACGAGCAGTACTTC
.	TRBV4-2	15	.	TRBJ2-7	CASSQDTASPYEQYF	TGTGCCAGCAGCCAAGATACGGCTAGCCCCTACGAGCAGTACTTC
.	TRBV11-1	15	.	TRBJ2-2	CASSVLGFHTGELFF	TGTGCCAGCAGCGTACTAGGCTTCCACACCGGGGAGCTGTTTTTT
TRBD2	TRBV7-3	13	.	TRBJ2-7	CASSPVGEGEQYF	TGTGCCAGCAGCCCGGTGGGGGAGGGCGAGCAGTACTTC
.	TRBV19	15	.	TRBJ1-4	CASSIVARLNEKLFF	TGTGCCAGTAGTATAGTGGCGCGTCTGAATGAAAAACTGTTTTTT
.	TRBV6-1	14	.	TRBJ2-1	CASRSGTSYNEQFF	TGTGCCAGCAGGTCCGGGACATCTTATAATGAGCAGTTCTTC
TRBD1	TRBV18	16	.	TRBJ1-3	CASSTTGQGSGNTIYF	TGTGCCAGCTCAACAACGGGACAGGGATCCGGAAACACCATATATTTT
.	TRBV10-3	13	.	TRBJ1-1	CAISYGLNTEAFF	TGTGCCATCAGTTATGGACTGAACACTGAAGCTTTCTTT
.	TRBV7-9	13	.	TRBJ1-1	CASSFGGNTEAFF	TGTGCCAGCAGCTTCGGAGGGAACACTGAAGCTTTCTTT
.	TRBV7-8	12	.	TRBJ2-3	CASSSSTDTQYF	TGTGCCAGCAGCTCCTCCACAGATACGCAGTATTTT
.	TRBV2	13	.	TRBJ1-1	CASSGTGVGGAFF	TGTGCCAGCAGTGGGACCGGGGTCGGCGGTGCTTTCTTT
.	TRBV19	14	.	TRBJ1-5	CASSRDGRDQPQHF	TGTGCCAGTAGTAGGGACGGTCGAGATCAGCCCCAGCATTTT
.	TRBV7-2	15	.	TRBJ2-7	CASSPFVGGTYEQYF	TGTGCCAGCAGCCCGTTTGTGGGGGGAACCTACGAGCAGTACTTC